One sample yielded the 27 T cell receptor beta chains listed below, sequenced in a study of OX40 agonist ivuxolimab in advanced cancers. Library generation was performed with the immunoSEQ multiplex PCR assay. TCRdb holds this immuneACCESS table with in-frame rearrangements only. Some clones are missing; in checked studies, unresolved V genes explain under half, and the rest has no known cause. Across this sample there are some 54,000 clones, with less than 90% seen only once. The top ten hold 6% to 8% of the sample. The material was CD4+ or CD8+ T cells sorted from blood, obtained in a trial of the OX40 agonist ivuxolimab. The receptors were sampled from an adult with an advanced solid tumor such as melanoma, head and neck, liver or kidney cancer.

This clone showed up just once. J is TRBJ2-3 and V is TRBV6-1, with D perhaps TRBD1 (6 bases). Between the trimmed V and J ends, which lost 2 bases and 9 bases, there was a span of 9 bases. Germline V gene lookup returns CDR1 MNHNS and CDR2 SASEGT. The CDR3 has 12 amino acids. Written as DNA, the CDR3 is TGTGCCAGCAGTGAAAGGGGGATAACGCAGTATTTT. Its translation: CASSERGITQYF.

The chain employs TRBV2 and TRBJ1-1; 7 bases map to TRBD1. CDR3 length: 15 residues. CDR1 is SNHLY, CDR2 FYNNEI, per germline. V lost 6 bases, J lost 1 base, and 8 bases stayed unmatched. CDR3 amino acids: CASRRRTGENTEAFF. The CDR3 region has the DNA TGTGCCAGCAGAAGGAGGACAGGAGAGAACACTGAAGCTTTCTTT.

J is TRBJ1-1 and V is TRBV7-9; D might be TRBD1 (6 bases). This CDR3 comprises 15 residues. CDR1 and CDR2 (germline): SEHNR, FQNEAQ (reference sequence). The V end was cut by 7 bases, the J end by 2 bases, with 17 bases between. The CDR3 DNA is TGTGCCAGCACAACTACAGGGATTTATAACACTGAAGCTTTCTTT. It encodes CASTTTGIYNTEAFF.

CDR3 amino acids: CASSHSGGASYEQYF. CDR3 nucleotide sequence: TGTGCCAGCTCACATAGCGGGGGGGCGAGCTACGAGCAGTACTTC. The J gene is TRBJ2-7, the V gene TRBV18; TRBD2 agrees at 11 bases. Per germline, CDR1 KGHSH and CDR2 LQKENI. The CDR3 covers 15 residues. The junction had 5 bases not matched to a gene; V was cut back by 4 bases and J by 3 bases.

This chain links TRBV5-8 with TRBJ2-2; 7 nucleotides match TRBD1. Germline trimming cut 4 bases from V and 3 bases from J; bases unmatched to any gene: 9. The CDR3 is made up of 16 amino acids. Looked up from germline, CDR1 is SGHTS and CDR2 is YDEGEE. Here the CDR3 DNA reads TGTGCCAGCAGCCTACCGTCAGGGGGTTACACCGGGGAGCTGTTTTTT. This gives the protein CASSLPSGGYTGELFF.

This chain joins TRBV29-1 and TRBJ1-1, with 7 bases that match TRBD1. From germline, CDR1 is SQVTM and CDR2 ANQGSEA. With V trimmed by 6 bases and J by 4 bases, 11 bases remained unmatched. The CDR3 is made up of 14 amino acids. CDR3 sequence: CSVAEGGRGTEAFF. The CDR3 coding sequence is TGCAGCGTGGCCGAAGGGGGCAGAGGCACTGAAGCTTTCTTT.

The rearrangement links TRBV9 to TRBJ2-3; unclear D gene. The germline V and J ends were trimmed by 4 bases and 2 bases, with 14 bases remaining between them. Per the germline V gene, CDR1 is SGDLS and CDR2 is YYNGEE. This CDR3 has 15 amino acids. The CDR3 loop is CASSRRARHTDTQYF. CDR3 sequence (DNA): TGTGCCAGCAGCCGACGGGCCAGGCACACAGATACGCAGTATTTT.

The rearrangement uses TRBV10-2 and TRBJ2-7; perhaps D is TRBD1 or TRBD2 (5 bases each). Germline values: CDR1 WSHSY, CDR2 SAAADI. The CDR3 runs to 13 residues. Deletions cut 6 bases from V and 5 bases from J, with 14 bases between. This CDR3 is CASRAGQADEQYF. The CDR3 DNA is TGCGCCAGCAGGGCCGGACAAGCGGACGAGCAGTACTTC.

The chain recombines TRBV21-1 with TRBJ2-3; the table's D call TRBD1 went unverified against the DNA. TRBV21-1 is noted as a pseudogene. This CDR3 has 19 amino acids. The CDR3 reads CASSKRGVLRDTDTDTQYF. CDR3 sequence (DNA): TGTGCCAGCAGCAAAAGGGGTGTCCTCCGGGACACTGACACAGATACGCAGTATTTT.

The gene calls are TRBV7-9 and TRBJ2-5; D is possibly TRBD1 (5 bases). The germline CDR1 and CDR2 sequences are SEHNR and FQNEAQ (reference sequence). The CDR3 is 15 residues long. Trimming cost V 1 base and J 8 bases, with 17 bases left between them. For the CDR3, the DNA is TGTGCCAGCAGCTTAGGCACAGGAACCTTTGAAACCCAGTACTTC. As protein: CASSLGTGTFETQYF. The full variable domain, in which reference TRBV7-9 and TRBJ2-5 provide the parts outside the CDR3, is DTGVSQNPRHKITKRGQNVTFRCDPISEHNRLYWYRQTLGQGPEFLTYFQNEAQLEKSRLLSDRFSAERPKGSFSTLEIQRTEQGDSAMYLCASSLGTGTFETQYFGPGTRLLVL.

The rearrangement links TRBV9 to TRBJ2-7, with D possibly TRBD1 on 5 matching bases. The CDR3 loop spans 15 amino acids. V dropped 0 bases and J dropped 0 bases, with 10 bases sitting between them. Germline CDR1 reads SGDLS; CDR2 reads YYNGEE. As DNA, the CDR3 is TGTGCCAGCAGCGTAGGGAAGGGGCACTCCTACGAGCAGTACTTC. It codes for CASSVGKGHSYEQYF.

CDR3 DNA: TGTGCCTGGAGTGAAACGGGACGGAGAAATCAGCCCCAGCATTTT. Its protein product is CAWSETGRRNQPQHF. J is TRBJ1-5 and V is TRBV30; TRBD1 is a possible D gene (5 bases). V was clipped by 1 base and J by 4 bases, with 14 bases between them. Per the germline V gene, CDR1 is GTSNPN and CDR2 is SVGIG (reference sequence). The length of the CDR3 is 15 residues.

The rearrangement uses TRBV27 and TRBJ1-2; tentative D call: TRBD1 (5 bases). Germline V gives CDR1 MNHEY, CDR2 SMNVEV (reference sequence). The CDR3 extends over 15 amino acids. Trimming cost V 5 bases and J 5 bases, with 18 bases left between them. CDR3 DNA: TGTGCCAGCAGTCCAACGGGGCGGGGGGAATATGGCTACACCTTC. Amino acids: CASSPTGRGEYGYTF.

This chain links TRBV6-1 with TRBJ2-3; 8 bases map to TRBD2. CDR1 MNHNS and CDR2 SASEGT come from the germline V gene. The length of the CDR3 is 15 residues. With 2 bases clipped from V and 7 bases from J, the junction kept 8 bases outside the gene matches. CDR3 coding DNA: TGTGCCAGCAGTGAAAGCGGTATAGCGGGGAATACGCAGTATTTT. Protein product: CASSESGIAGNTQYF.

The CDR3 DNA is TGTGCCAGCAGCAGCCCCTCCAGGGGGAACACTGAAGCTTTCTTT. Amino acid sequence: CASSSPSRGNTEAFF. V is TRBV5-6 and J is TRBJ1-1; possibly TRBD1 for D (6 bases). V dropped 4 bases and J dropped 1 base, with 14 bases sitting between them. The CDR3 sequence is 15 residues long. Germline values: CDR1 SGHDT, CDR2 YYEEEE.

The chain is built from TRBV5-1 and TRBJ1-6, with D perhaps matching TRBD1 (6 bases). Per the germline V gene, CDR1 is SGHRS and CDR2 is YFSETQ. The V end lost 1 base, the J end lost 0 bases, and 11 bases lay between the germline ends. The CDR3 spans 17 residues. CDR3 loop: CASSLTGTSSYNSPLHF. CDR3 in DNA: TGCGCCAGCAGCTTGACAGGGACCAGCTCCTATAATTCACCCCTCCACTTT.

The chain carries TRBV5-1 and TRBJ1-4; possibly TRBD1 for D (5 bases). V was pared by 3 bases and J by 4 bases, with 13 bases between. CDR1 and CDR2 from the germline V gene are SGHRS and YFSETQ. CDR3 length: 15 amino acids. The CDR3 DNA sequence: TGCGCCAGCAGCTCGATCGGGACGGATAATGAAAAACTGTTTTTT. The encoded protein is CASSSIGTDNEKLFF. Full variable domain (outside the CDR3, taken from reference TRBV5-1 and TRBJ1-4): KAGVTQTPRYLIKTRGQQVTLSCSPISGHRSVSWYQQTPGQGLQFLFEYFSETQRNKGNFPGRFSGRQFSNSRSEMNVSTLELGDSALYLCASSSIGTDNEKLFFGSGTQLSVL.

This chain joins TRBV10-3 and TRBJ2-5, with D perhaps TRBD1 or TRBD2 (5 bases each). Germline V lookup: CDR1 ENHRY, CDR2 SYGVKD. The CDR3 totals 14 residues. The V end lost 4 bases, the J end lost 4 bases, and 13 bases lay between the germline ends. CDR3 in amino acids: CAISGGARGETQYF. CDR3 sequence (DNA): TGTGCCATCAGTGGAGGGGCGCGCGGAGAGACCCAGTACTTC.

The rearrangement joins TRBV5-5 to TRBJ1-1; D remains ambiguous. The CDR3 has 15 amino acids. Trimming removed 4 bases at V and 4 bases at J, with 17 bases between. Germline V gene lookup returns CDR1 SGHKS and CDR2 YYEKEE (reference sequence). Here the CDR3 reads CASSPTEGPLTEAFF. The CDR3 coding sequence is TGTGCCAGCAGCCCCACAGAGGGTCCCCTCACTGAAGCTTTCTTT.

This sequence joins TRBV18 and TRBJ1-1; D call uncertain. The CDR3 is made up of 13 amino acids. Per the germline V gene, CDR1 is KGHSH and CDR2 is LQKENI. V gave up 3 bases and J gave up 3 bases, with 8 bases separating them. The CDR3 loop is CASSPGSDTEAFF. CDR3 in DNA: TGTGCCAGCTCACCCGGGTCGGACACTGAAGCTTTCTTT.

The V gene is TRBV7-8, the J gene TRBJ2-3, with D unclear. The CDR3 covers 12 residues. Trimming stripped 4 bases from V and 2 bases from J, with 4 bases between. Germline CDR1 SGHVS, CDR2 FQNEAQ. CDR3 region: CASSSITDTQYF. The CDR3 coding sequence is TGTGCCAGCAGCTCTATCACAGATACGCAGTATTTT. Using reference TRBV7-8 and TRBJ2-3 for the parts outside the CDR3, the full variable domain is GAGVSQSPRYKVAKRGQDVALRCDPISGHVSLFWYQQALGQGPEFLTYFQNEAQLDKSGLPSDRFFAERPEGSVSTLKIQRTQQEDSAVYLCASSSITDTQYFGPGTRLTVL.

The chain is built from TRBV4-1 and TRBJ2-7; D ambiguous. Germline values: CDR1 MGHRA, CDR2 YSYEKL. V was clipped by 0 bases and J by 0 bases, with 9 bases between them. This CDR3 has 15 amino acids. CDR3 sequence reads: CASSQDRRYSYEQYF. As DNA, the CDR3 is TGCGCCAGCAGCCAAGATCGGAGATACTCCTACGAGCAGTACTTC.

The CDR3 loop is CASSLNQETQYF. CDR3 sequence (DNA): TGTGCCAGCAGCTTGAACCAAGAGACCCAGTACTTC. The chain employs TRBV11-3 and TRBJ2-5; no clear D. This CDR3 has 12 residues. Germline V gene data show CDR1 as SGHNT and CDR2 as YENEEA. V lost 3 bases and J 0 bases, leaving 2 bases between the germline ends.

The gene calls are TRBV6-6 and TRBJ1-1, with TRBD1 identical over 8 bases. Germline V gives CDR1 MNHNY, CDR2 SVGAGI (reference sequence). After removal of 5 bases from V and 0 bases from J, the junction contained 5 bases not matched to a gene. This CDR3 is built from 15 residues. The CDR3 DNA follows: TGTGCCAGCAGTCTTCGGACAGGGATGAACACTGAAGCTTTCTTT. It codes for CASSLRTGMNTEAFF.

This clone came up once. The chain carries TRBV18 and TRBJ2-5, with no clear D. Germline-derived CDR1 and CDR2 are KGHSH and LQKENI. Deletions cut 3 bases from V and 5 bases from J, with 16 bases between. The CDR3 contains 15 residues. The CDR3 DNA is TGTGCCAGCTCACCTCCCGGTGAGGCCCAGGAGACCCAGTACTTC. This sequence encodes CASSPPGEAQETQYF.

The rearrangement joins TRBV19 to TRBJ2-7, with D possibly being TRBD1 or TRBD2 (5 bases each). The germline V and J ends were trimmed by 6 bases and 2 bases, with 11 bases remaining between them. Germline-derived CDR1 and CDR2 are LNHDA and SQIVND (reference sequence). This CDR3 contains 13 residues. Here the CDR3 reads CASSWDGAYEQYF. For the CDR3, the DNA is TGTGCCAGTAGCTGGGACGGGGCCTACGAGCAGTACTTC.

The chain combines TRBV6-1 with TRBJ1-1; no firm D call. In germline, CDR1 is MNHNS, CDR2 SASEGT. The CDR3 runs to 13 residues. Trimming shortened V by 8 bases and J by 0 bases, and 10 bases separated the two germline ends. The CDR3 here is CASLDYMNTEAFF. The CDR3 DNA reads as TGTGCCAGCCTTGACTACATGAACACTGAAGCTTTCTTT.